The source of this TCR beta chain is a study of blood T cell repertoires in COVID-19. Study in general: The analysed material was cDNA or gDNA that came from T cells, B-cell-depleted T cells, or PBMCs.

Authors' data handling: Using reference gene primer amplification, nucleated cell counts were estimated. Clones were read by immunoSEQ multiplex PCR, and TCRdb kept only the in-frame ones, dropping some. The DNA gave D and trimming, while V, J and clone size come from that table. The repertoire includes over 250,000 clones, approximately 90% of them detected once, and about 3% sits in the top ten. Trimming stripped 3 bases from V and 3 bases from J, with 9 bases between. Germline V gene lookup returns CDR1 MNHEY and CDR2 SMNVEV (reference sequence). The CDR3 consists of 13 residues. Sequenced input: PBMCs or T cells enriched from blood (not recorded which). This sequence joins TRBV27 and TRBJ2-7; unclear D gene. The source of this sequence is a woman between 50 and 59 years old who had recovered from COVID-19. The CDR3 DNA sequence: TGTGCCAGCAGTTTTATGGAGAACTACGAGCAGTACTTC. As protein: CASSFMENYEQYF.